Below are 27 T cell receptor beta chains sequenced from a single sample in a study of CD4 T cells in relation to SARS-CoV-2 and coronaviruses. No antigen is known for these receptors. Unexposed donor CD4+ T cells date from about 2010-2018, before the COVID-19 pandemic. The cells were cultured for roughly 11 days before CD4+ T cells were isolated. Profiled with immunoSEQ multiplex PCR; TCRdb holds only in-frame clones, not every one. The sample has around 23,000 clones; under 85% are singletons. Source material: CD4+ T cells from PBMCs, cultured in vitro. The receptors stem from a human donor in good health.

This chain uses TRBV2 with TRBJ2-5; 14 bases fit TRBD2. CDR1 and CDR2 (germline): SNHLY, FYNNEI. V shed 5 bases and J 2 bases; nucleotides not matched to a gene: 7. The CDR3 is 17 residues long. The CDR3 nucleotides are TGTGCCAGCAGTCACCCTGGGACTAGCGGGAGACAAGAGACCCAGTACTTC. This codes for CASSHPGTSGRQETQYF.

The rearrangement links TRBV19 to TRBJ2-1; D perhaps matches TRBD2 (6 bases). This CDR3 is built from 16 residues. V lost 7 bases and J lost 4, with 20 bases in between. Germline CDR1 LNHDA, CDR2 SQIVND (reference sequence). CDR3 coding DNA: TGTGCCAGTACACACGGTCGGCCTAGCGCGTACAATGAGCAGTTCTTC. Residues: CASTHGRPSAYNEQFF.

The chain recombines TRBV28 with TRBJ1-4; possibly TRBD1 for D (6 bases). Trimming pared 3 bases from V and 8 bases from J, leaving 28 bases between. There are 19 residues in the CDR3. Per the germline V gene, CDR1 is MDHEN and CDR2 is SYDVKM. The DNA of the CDR3 is TGTGCCAGCAGTTTCACCCTTCTCGGACAGAGCCCCGACAAGGAAAAACTGTTTTTT. It yields the protein CASSFTLLGQSPDKEKLFF.

The rearrangement joins TRBV30 to TRBJ2-2; 8 nucleotides line up with TRBD2. Germline trimming cut 5 bases from V and 8 bases from J; bases unmatched to any gene: 7. Looked up from germline, CDR1 is GTSNPN and CDR2 is SVGIG (reference sequence). The CDR3 has 13 amino acids. The CDR3 reads CAWAGGPGGELFF. The CDR3 nucleotides read TGTGCCTGGGCGGGAGGACCTGGGGGGGAGCTGTTTTTT.

This chain uses TRBV6-5 with TRBJ2-2; tentatively, D is TRBD1 or TRBD2 (6 bases each). Trimming stripped 2 bases from V and 4 bases from J, with 11 bases between. The CDR3 length is 15 residues. Germline CDR1 reads MNHEY; CDR2 reads SVGAGI. CDR3 sequence reads: CASSYAQGLTGELFF. In DNA form, the CDR3 reads TGTGCCAGCAGTTACGCACAGGGACTCACCGGGGAGCTGTTTTTT.

The chain links TRBV30 to TRBJ1-1; a possible D gene is TRBD1 (6 bases). CDR1 is GTSNPN and CDR2 is SVGIG in the germline V gene (reference sequence). Trimming pared 4 bases from V and 4 bases from J, leaving 16 bases between. The length of the CDR3 is 14 residues. The CDR3 coding sequence is TGTGCCTGGAATCCCAATGACAGGCTCACTGAAGCTTTCTTT. Residues: CAWNPNDRLTEAFF.

The chain employs TRBV5-1 and TRBJ1-5; D not resolved. The CDR3 has 15 residues. From germline, CDR1 is SGHRS and CDR2 YFSETQ. V lost 4 bases and J 0 bases, leaving 11 bases between the germline ends. The CDR3 DNA reads TGCGCCAGCAGCCCGGGAGGATATAGCAATCAGCCCCAGCATTTT. This sequence encodes CASSPGGYSNQPQHF.

The chain couples TRBV19 to TRBJ1-2; D gene uncertain. CDR1 LNHDA and CDR2 SQIVND come from the germline V gene (reference sequence). Trimming left V 5 bases short and J 4 bases short, with 17 bases between. CDR3 length: 15 amino acids. CDR3 loop: CASSRTAGIAYGYTF. The CDR3 DNA reads as TGTGCCAGTAGTCGCACGGCCGGGATCGCCTATGGCTACACCTTC.

The CDR3 protein is CASSWTDTDTQYF. The CDR3 DNA sequence: TGTGCCAGCAGTTGGACAGATACAGATACGCAGTATTTT. The V and J genes are TRBV2 and TRBJ2-3, with a possible D match to TRBD1 (6 bases). Trimming took 5 bases from V and 3 from J, leaving 9 bases between them. Germline V gene sequence: CDR1 SNHLY, CDR2 FYNNEI. CDR3 size: 13 residues. Full variable domain (missing parts from reference TRBV2 and TRBJ2-3): EPEVTQTPSHQVTQMGQEVILRCVPISNHLYFYWYRQILGQKVEFLVSFYNNEISEKSEIFDDQFSVERPDGSNFTLKIRSTKLEDSAMYFCASSWTDTDTQYFGPGTRLTVL.

The J gene is TRBJ2-3, the V gene TRBV7-9; 7 bases map to TRBD2. The CDR3 spans 16 residues. J gave up 1 base and V 5 bases, and 9 bases lay outside the gene matches. Germline V gene data show CDR1 as SEHNR and CDR2 as FQNEAQ (reference sequence). The CDR3 loop reads CASSPSLAERTDTQYF. CDR3 nucleotides: TGTGCCAGCAGCCCTTCTCTAGCGGAGCGCACAGATACGCAGTATTTT.

The J gene is TRBJ2-2, the V gene TRBV9; the match to TRBD2 covers 10 bases. Germline values: CDR1 SGDLS, CDR2 YYNGEE. This CDR3 is 19 amino acids long. Trimming removed 0 bases from V and 3 bases from J; junction bases left unmatched: 11. The CDR3 coding sequence is TGTGCCAGCAGCGTAGGTCGAGCGGGAGGGTTTGGTGACACCGGGGAGCTGTTTTTT. Translation gives CASSVGRAGGFGDTGELFF.

This chain uses TRBV5-1 with TRBJ2-1; 11 bases line up with TRBD2. This CDR3 has 18 residues. Germline V gene sequence: CDR1 SGHRS, CDR2 YFSETQ. The trim removed 6 bases at V and 4 bases at J, leaving 15 bases unmatched. CDR3 amino acids: CASTLYTTSGTKYNEQFF. In nucleotides, the CDR3 is TGCGCCAGCACCCTTTATACGACTAGCGGGACTAAATACAATGAGCAGTTCTTC.

The J gene is TRBJ2-1, the V gene TRBV4-1, with TRBD2 identical over 9 bases. CDR3 length equals 18 residues. The trim removed 4 bases at V and 0 bases at J, leaving 10 bases unmatched. Looked up from germline, CDR1 is MGHRA and CDR2 is YSYEKL. DNA for the CDR3: TGCGCCAGCAGCCTATCCGGGGGTAGCGGGAGCTCCTACAATGAGCAGTTCTTC. Its translation: CASSLSGGSGSSYNEQFF.

V is TRBV4-1 and J is TRBJ1-2; no firm D call. Trimming took 2 bases from V and 4 from J, leaving 5 bases between them. Germline CDR1 MGHRA, CDR2 YSYEKL. CDR3 length: 12 residues. The CDR3 nucleotides read TGCGCCAGCAGCCAATTGTTCTATGGCTACACCTTC. Protein: CASSQLFYGYTF.

The chain joins TRBV5-1 to TRBJ1-5; D is unclear. Germline assignment: CDR1 SGHRS and CDR2 YFSETQ. The CDR3 is made up of 15 amino acids. Trimming shortened V by 0 bases and J by 0 bases, and 7 bases separated the two germline ends. CDR3 nucleotides: TGCGCCAGCAGCTTGGGGCAGTATAGCAATCAGCCCCAGCATTTT. Encoded protein: CASSLGQYSNQPQHF.

The chain has TRBV11-2 and TRBJ1-6; TRBD1 matches at 9 bases. The CDR3 spans 18 residues. J was trimmed by 2 bases and V by 7 bases; bases with no gene match: 12. The germline V gene has CDR1 SGHAT and CDR2 FQNNGV. Here the CDR3 reads CASTSPGTGIAYNSPLHF. The CDR3 DNA reads TGTGCCAGCACCTCTCCAGGGACAGGGATCGCCTATAATTCACCCCTCCACTTT.

The chain employs TRBV5-1 and TRBJ1-5; 7 nucleotides agree with TRBD1. The CDR3 is 14 amino acids. V lost 2 bases, J lost 7 bases, and 6 bases stayed unmatched. The V gene's germline CDR1 is SGHRS and CDR2 YFSETQ. The DNA of the CDR3 is TGCGCCAGCAGCTTTCGGCAGGGGGGGCAGCCCCAGCATTTT. This translates into CASSFRQGGQPQHF.

The chain is built from TRBV27 and TRBJ2-6; 9 bases match TRBD1. The CDR3 consists of 20 residues. J gave up 2 bases and V 6 bases, and 17 bases lay outside the gene matches. Germline lookup yields CDR1 MNHEY and CDR2 SMNVEV (reference sequence). For the CDR3, the DNA is TGTGCCAGCAGAATCCTAACCGGGACAGGGACCCTCCCTGGGGCCAACGTCCTGACTTTC. This encodes CASRILTGTGTLPGANVLTF.

This clone was found a few times. J is TRBJ2-7 and V is TRBV3-1 (or the pseudogene TRBV3-2), with D possibly being TRBD2 (5 bases). Germline values: CDR1 LGHDT, CDR2 YNNKEL (reference sequence). This CDR3 has 13 amino acids. Trimming removed 1 base from V and 9 bases from J, with 13 bases in between. Written as DNA, the CDR3 is TGTGCCAGCAGCCAAGTAGGCGGGCCGGTGCAGTACTTC. Translated: CASSQVGGPVQYF.

The chain uses TRBV27 and TRBJ1-6, with TRBD1 matching 9 bases. CDR3 length equals 15 residues. Germline CDR1 MNHEY, CDR2 SMNVEV (reference sequence). The J segment lost 12 bases and the V segment lost 1 base, leaving 7 bases of the junction unmatched. The CDR3 reads CASSLLGGQGGPLHF. The CDR3 nucleotides are TGTGCCAGCAGTTTATTAGGGGGACAGGGTGGACCCCTCCACTTT.

CDR3 protein: CASRKAGTNQPQHF. CDR3 DNA: TGTGCCAGTAGAAAAGCCGGGACAAATCAGCCCCAGCATTTT. The gene calls are TRBV19 and TRBJ1-5; D might be TRBD1 (6 bases). Germline V lookup: CDR1 LNHDA, CDR2 SQIVND (reference sequence). The CDR3 is 14 residues long. The V gene lost 6 bases and the J gene lost 4 bases, with 13 bases spanning the gap.

The chain links TRBV3-1 (or the pseudogene TRBV3-2) to TRBJ2-7; D gene unclear. Trimming took 0 bases from V and 1 from J, leaving 7 bases between them. The germline CDR1 and CDR2 sequences are LGHDT and YNNKEL (reference sequence). This CDR3 contains 14 residues. The CDR3 protein is CASSQDGSSYEQYF. The CDR3 DNA reads as TGTGCCAGCAGCCAAGACGGCTCTTCCTACGAGCAGTACTTC.

The chain has TRBV6-1 and TRBJ1-1, with D perhaps matching TRBD1 (6 bases). CDR1 is MNHNS, CDR2 SASEGT, per germline. This CDR3 region has 15 residues. The germline V and J ends were trimmed by 6 bases and 4 bases, with 18 bases remaining between them. This CDR3 reads CASRLERGTTTEAFF. The CDR3 nucleotides are TGTGCCAGCAGACTCGAGAGGGGGACGACCACTGAAGCTTTCTTT.

Comments on this clone: One end of the junction fails to match germline, which may point to a read error. The V and J genes are TRBV6-1 and TRBJ2-7; a weak D match, TRBD1 (5 bases). This CDR3 has 14 residues. Per the germline V gene, CDR1 is MNHNS and CDR2 is SASEGT. The CDR3, as DNA: TGTGCCAGCAGGGAAGGGATAGGGGATTCCGAGCAGTACTTC. It codes for CASREGIGDSEQYF.

The chain combines TRBV5-1 with TRBJ2-1; D remains ambiguous. The CDR3 has 16 residues. The ends were cut back, 4 bases at V and 3 bases at J, with 17 bases in the middle. Germline-derived CDR1 and CDR2 are SGHRS and YFSETQ. The CDR3 region has the DNA TGCGCCAGCAGCATCGACAAGGGTCGTTTCTACAATGAGCAGTTCTTC. Its protein product is CASSIDKGRFYNEQFF.

This chain connects TRBV5-4 to TRBJ2-1; maybe TRBD1 (6 bases). Germline lookup yields CDR1 SGHNT and CDR2 YYREEE (reference sequence). The CDR3 runs to 15 residues. With 2 bases removed from V and 5 bases from J, the gap between germline ends came to 14 bases. DNA of the CDR3: TGTGCCAGCAGCTTAGCACAGGGTACTCACAATGAGCAGTTCTTC. Translating it yields CASSLAQGTHNEQFF.

This chain uses TRBV6-4 with TRBJ2-3; 12 bases are shared with TRBD2. The germline V gene encodes CDR1 MRHNA and CDR2 SNTAGT. The CDR3 is 15 amino acids. V lost 5 bases to trimming and J lost 2 bases; unmatched junction nucleotides: 2. The CDR3 DNA sequence: TGTGCCAGCAGTCGGACTAGCGGGACCACAGATACGCAGTATTTT. This encodes CASSRTSGTTDTQYF.